This T cell receptor (beta chain) was obtained from a study of blood T cell repertoires in COVID-19. The overall study: Material from acute and convalescent COVID-19 was sourced from the United States, Italy and Spain. Nucleic acid was either cDNA or gDNA, and it came from T cells, B-cell-depleted T cells, or PBMCs.

Produced via immunoSEQ multiplex PCR; TCRdb's table is partial and in-frame only. The sample holds over 200,000 clones, approximately 83% seen once. The specimen was peripheral blood. This clonotype was obtained from a middle-aged man with acute or convalescent COVID-19.

In nucleotides, the CDR3 is TGTGCCAGTTTAGTTCACCCAATATCCAATGAGCAGTTCTTC. It translates to CASLVHPISNEQFF. The chain uses TRBV2 and TRBJ2-1; D gene unclear. Between the trimmed V and J ends, which lost 9 bases and 6 bases, there was a span of 18 bases. Germline V gene sequence: CDR1 SNHLY, CDR2 FYNNEI. The CDR3 consists of 14 residues.